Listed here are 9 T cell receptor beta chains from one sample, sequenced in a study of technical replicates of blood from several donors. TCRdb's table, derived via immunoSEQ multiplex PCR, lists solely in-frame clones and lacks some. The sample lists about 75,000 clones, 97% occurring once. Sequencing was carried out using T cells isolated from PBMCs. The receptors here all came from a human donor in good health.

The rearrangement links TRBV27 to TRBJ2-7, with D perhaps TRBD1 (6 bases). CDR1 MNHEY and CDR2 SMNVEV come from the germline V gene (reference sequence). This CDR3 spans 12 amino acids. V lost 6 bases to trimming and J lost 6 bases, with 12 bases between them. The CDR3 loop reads CASRPQGGEQYF. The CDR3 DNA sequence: TGTGCCAGCAGGCCACAGGGCGGCGAGCAGTACTTC.

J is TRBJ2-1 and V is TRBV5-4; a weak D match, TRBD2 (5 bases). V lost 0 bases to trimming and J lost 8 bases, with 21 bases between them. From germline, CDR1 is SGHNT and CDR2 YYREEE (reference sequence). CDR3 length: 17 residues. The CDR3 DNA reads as TGTGCCAGCAGCTTGGGGTTAGGAGGCAGCGAGGTGGATGAGCAGTTCTTC. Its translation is CASSLGLGGSEVDEQFF. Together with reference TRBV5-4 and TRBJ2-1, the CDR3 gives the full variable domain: ETGVTQSPTHLIKTRGQQVTLRCSSQSGHNTVSWYQQALGQGPQFIFQYYREEENGRGNFPPRFSGLQFPNYSSELNVNALELDDSALYLCASSLGLGGSEVDEQFFGPGTRLTVL.

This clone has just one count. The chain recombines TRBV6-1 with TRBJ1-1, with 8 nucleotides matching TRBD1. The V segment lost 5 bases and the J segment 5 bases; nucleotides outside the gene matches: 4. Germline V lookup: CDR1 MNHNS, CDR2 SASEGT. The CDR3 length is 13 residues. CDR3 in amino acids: CASSIRTGTEAFF. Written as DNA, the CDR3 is TGTGCCAGCAGTATCCGGACAGGGACTGAAGCTTTCTTT.

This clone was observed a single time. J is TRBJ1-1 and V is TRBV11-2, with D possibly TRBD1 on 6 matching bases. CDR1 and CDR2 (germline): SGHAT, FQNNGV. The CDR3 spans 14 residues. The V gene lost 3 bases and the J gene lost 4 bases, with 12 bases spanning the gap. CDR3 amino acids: CASSFKGQLTEAFF. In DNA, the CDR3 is TGTGCCAGCAGCTTCAAAGGACAGCTCACTGAAGCTTTCTTT.

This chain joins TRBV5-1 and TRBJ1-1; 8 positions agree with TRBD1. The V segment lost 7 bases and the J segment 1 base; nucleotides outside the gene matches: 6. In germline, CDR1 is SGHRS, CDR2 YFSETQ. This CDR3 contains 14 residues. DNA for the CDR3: TGCGCCAGCCATGACAGGGGAGAGAACACTGAAGCTTTCTTT. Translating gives CASHDRGENTEAFF.

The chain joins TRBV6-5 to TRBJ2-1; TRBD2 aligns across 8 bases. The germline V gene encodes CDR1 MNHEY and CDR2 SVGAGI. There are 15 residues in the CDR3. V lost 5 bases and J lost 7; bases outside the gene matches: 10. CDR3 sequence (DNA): TGTGCCAGCAGTCCTGTAGCGGGAAGCAGGAATGAGCAGTTCTTC. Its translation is CASSPVAGSRNEQFF.

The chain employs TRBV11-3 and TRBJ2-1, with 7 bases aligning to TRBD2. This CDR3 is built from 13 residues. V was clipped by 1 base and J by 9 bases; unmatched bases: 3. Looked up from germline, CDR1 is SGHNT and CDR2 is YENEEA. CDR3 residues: CASSLGTRGEQFF. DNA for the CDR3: TGTGCCAGCAGCTTAGGGACTAGAGGTGAGCAGTTCTTC. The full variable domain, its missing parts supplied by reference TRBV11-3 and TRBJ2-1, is EAGVVQSPRYKIIEKKQPVAFWCNPISGHNTLYWYLQNLGQGPELLIRYENEEAVDDSQLPKDRFSAERLKGVDSTLKIQPAELGDSAVYLCASSLGTRGEQFFGPGTRLTVL.

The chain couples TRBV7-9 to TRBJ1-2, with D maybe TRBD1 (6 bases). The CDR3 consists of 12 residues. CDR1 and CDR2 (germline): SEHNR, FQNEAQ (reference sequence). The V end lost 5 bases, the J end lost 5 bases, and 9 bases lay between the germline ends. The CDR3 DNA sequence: TGTGCCAGCAGCGCGGACAGTTATGGCTACACCTTC. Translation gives CASSADSYGYTF.

Here the CDR3 reads CASSLELAGFGNEQFF. CDR3 coding DNA: TGCGCCAGCAGCTTGGAGCTAGCGGGATTCGGGAATGAGCAGTTCTTC. The genes are TRBV5-1 and TRBJ2-1, with 9 nucleotides matching TRBD2. The J segment lost 7 bases and the V segment lost 0 bases, leaving 8 bases of the junction unmatched. Per germline, CDR1 SGHRS and CDR2 YFSETQ. The CDR3 runs 16 residues.